The rows below give T cell receptor beta chains drawn from one sample of a study of naive and memory T cell subsets. A single record per CDR3 protein comes from TCRdb applying MiXCR to the UMI-ligation and nested PCR reads. The sample consists of more than 95,000 distinct CDR3 sequences, around 13% of them appearing once. The sequenced sample was naive CD8+ T cells from blood. The receptors stem from a human donor in good health. Both conserved end residues are part of each CDR3. The size field is filled for only some rows; it gives once, few, many or a size class.

v_call	clone_size	j_call	cdr3_aa
TRBV25-1	-	TRBJ1-1	CASSKTGGNTEAFF
TRBV29-1	few	TRBJ2-7	CSARGPSSYEQYF
TRBV20-1	-	TRBJ1-2	CSVWWEYGYTF
TRBV5-6	few	TRBJ1-5	CASSFEGEQPQHF
TRBV7-9	-	TRBJ2-3	CASSRSTDTQYF
TRBV27	-	TRBJ2-3	CASSPTSIGADTQYF
TRBV29-1	-	TRBJ2-4	CSVMGGEVAKNIQYF
TRBV4-2	many	TRBJ1-5	CASSQDGGGNQPQHF
TRBV10-3	many	TRBJ2-7	CAIGANPHEQYF
TRBV29-1	-	TRBJ2-2	CSGKDTGELFF
TRBV5-6	many	TRBJ2-2	CASSLATNTGELFF
TRBV9	many	TRBJ2-5	CASSSSSQETQYF
TRBV20-1	-	TRBJ2-3	CSAASGLRTDTQYF
TRBV30	few	TRBJ2-7	CAMAGLGRYEQYF
TRBV28	few	TRBJ2-6	CASSLYSGANVLTF
TRBV20-1	-	TRBJ1-2	CSARGGTYGYTF
TRBV5-4	-	TRBJ2-7	CASSFRGAAYEQYF
TRBV30	few	TRBJ2-7	CAWGLGGDYEQYF
TRBV4-3	many	TRBJ1-2	CASSQEDYGGRSGYTF
TRBV19	-	TRBJ2-1	CATTSGMSSYNEQFF
TRBV7-9	-	TRBJ2-1	CASSQGHEQFF
TRBV10-3	-	TRBJ1-1	CAIKPTVNTEAFF
TRBV20-1	-	TRBJ1-5	CSARESEPDSNQPQHF
TRBV6-2/TRBV6-3	few	TRBJ2-2	CATAYENTGELFF
TRBV29-1	many	TRBJ2-4	CSVEGQGRTKNIQYF
TRBV12-3/TRBV12-4	few	TRBJ2-1	CASSLRYNEQFF
TRBV7-9	many	TRBJ2-7	CASSLGTTDYEQYF
TRBV29-1	-	TRBJ2-7	CSVELQGPEQYF
TRBV2	few	TRBJ2-7	CASSFDRGPYEQYF
TRBV6-2/TRBV6-3	many	TRBJ1-5	CASSYSAGYNQPQHF
TRBV11-2	many	TRBJ2-7	CASSLALAGGSEQYF
TRBV7-9	few	TRBJ1-4	CASSPGTGIQLSNEKLFF
TRBV5-1	few	TRBJ2-1	CASSVPMEQFF
TRBV10-3	many	TRBJ2-3	CAISGRDSTDTQYF
TRBV4-3	-	TRBJ2-7	CASSQDSDTGAIYEQYF
TRBV27	-	TRBJ2-1	CASSLWASGSNEQFF
TRBV19	-	TRBJ2-1	CASNFGAGNEQFF
TRBV20-1	many	TRBJ2-7	CSAQQGISYEQYF
TRBV5-5	many	TRBJ1-5	CASSSGGDSNQPQHF
TRBV4-3	many	TRBJ2-1	CASSQDASTTYNEQFF
TRBV2	-	TRBJ1-2	CASSELGQPHGYTF
TRBV4-3	many	TRBJ1-1	CASSQDLWGGTEAFF
TRBV4-2	-	TRBJ2-5	CASSQGEGGGETQYF
TRBV30	few	TRBJ2-2	CAWSMGLAGETGELFF
TRBV29-1	few	TRBJ1-1	CSAEDRALGWNTEAFF